This section outlines one T cell receptor beta chain sequence together with its context. Its antigen is not known. The data originate from a study of T cell clonotyping in hematopoietic cell transplantation. Germline CDR1 is ENHRY and CDR2 is SYGVKD. The CDR3 is 14 residues long. Trimming at V came to 4 bases and at J to 6 bases, leaving 4 bases not matched to a gene. Profiling relied on immunoSEQ multiplex PCR, and the TCRdb table lists in-frame clones only, not all of them. The repertoire consists of over 2,500 clones, with around 82% occurring once and the leading ten covering 30%. Study-level points and caveats: Few recipient clonotypes overlapped donors; over 97% were de novo at given depth. Pathologically expanded recipient clonotypes increased progressively from day 30 to day 180 as diversity fell.

The TCR sequence derives from a female patient in her forties who had an allogeneic stem cell transplant from a related donor, so T cells may come from the graft donor. Some clones in this sample may be carry-over from other donors' samples. This chain links TRBV10-3 with TRBJ2-1; 9 nucleotides match TRBD2. The sequencing used PBMCs, collected 180 days after allogeneic stem cell transplant. The CDR3 sequence: CAISGLAGSNEQFF. The CDR3 coding sequence is TGTGCCATCAGTGGGCTAGCGGGATCCAATGAGCAGTTCTTC.